This note documents a single T cell receptor (beta chain) sequence. This specimen belongs to a study of PD-L1 blockade in urothelial cancer. Assay used: immunoSEQ multiplex PCR; TCRdb lists only in-frame clones, some missing. The repertoire holds about 26,000 clones, less than 90% seen once, with approximately 32% in the top ten. Germline loops: CDR1 SGHNT, CDR2 YYREEE (reference sequence). The CDR3 is made up of 14 amino acids. V lost 0 bases to trimming and J lost 4 bases, with 10 bases between them. The TCR was taken from a man aged 60-69 years with urothelial cancer. The chain joins TRBV5-4 to TRBJ1-2, with TRBD1 as a possible D gene (6 bases). The starting material was PBMCs, obtained around atezolizumab (anti-PD-L1) treatment. CDR3 coding DNA: TGTGCCAGCAGCTTGGGGCAGGGGCCCTATGGCTACACCTTC. Translation gives CASSLGQGPYGYTF.